A single sample is the source of the 27 T cell receptor beta chains below, sequenced in a study of T cell repertoires in cytomegalovirus infection. TCRdb used MiXCR to reprocess the reads, holding one entry per CDR3 protein. The sample comprises some 57,000 distinct CDR3 sequences, more than 25% of which are singletons, and about 74% rests with the top ten. Antigens for these TCRs are unknown. The sequenced material came from PBMCs, sequenced either directly or after in vitro stimulation (not recorded which). These receptors originate from a human donor in good health (CMV status not recorded). Some clones in this sample may be carry-over from other donors' samples.

This clonotype has just one count. This rearrangement joins TRBV5-6 to TRBJ1-1; D gene ambiguous. In germline, CDR1 is SGHDT, CDR2 YYEEEE. V was clipped by 0 bases and J by 3 bases, with 12 bases between them. This CDR3 spans 15 amino acids. In nucleotides, the CDR3 is TGTGCCAGCAGCTTGGTTGCGGGTTTCGACACTGAAGCTTTCTTT. Protein sequence: CASSLVAGFDTEAFF. The full variable domain, its missing parts supplied by reference TRBV5-6 and TRBJ1-1, is DAGVTQSPTHLIKTRGQQVTLRCSPKSGHDTVSWYQQALGQGPQFIFQYYEEEERQRGNFPDRFSGHQFPNYSSELNVNALLLGDSALYLCASSLVAGFDTEAFFGQGTRLTVV.

The chain recombines TRBV6-1 with TRBJ2-7; D possibly matches TRBD1 or TRBD2 (6 bases each). Germline CDR1 reads MNHNS; CDR2 reads SASEGT. The CDR3 extends over 15 amino acids. Trimming stripped 1 base from V and 3 bases from J, with 13 bases between. DNA for the CDR3: TGTGCCAGCAGTGAAGGCGGGACATCGGGCTACGAGCAGTACTTC. Protein: CASSEGGTSGYEQYF.

This clonotype was seen a few times. V gene TRBV19 combines with J gene TRBJ2-5, with a tentative D call TRBD2 (6 bases). Germline V gene data show CDR1 as LNHDA and CDR2 as SQIVND (reference sequence). The CDR3 runs 12 residues. Between the trimmed V and J ends, which lost 8 bases and 2 bases, there was a span of 9 bases. As DNA, the CDR3 is TGTGCCAGTGGGACTTTTCAAGAGACCCAGTACTTC. This translates into CASGTFQETQYF.

This rearrangement joins TRBV12-3 or TRBV12-4 to TRBJ2-7, with 8 nucleotides matching TRBD1. V lost 4 bases, J lost 2 bases, and 4 bases stayed unmatched. The CDR3 loop spans 14 amino acids. In nucleotides, the CDR3 is TGTGCCAGCAGTTCCAGGACAGGGACCTACGAGCAGTACTTC. Translating it yields CASSSRTGTYEQYF.

V is TRBV7-8 and J is TRBJ1-6; TRBD1 agrees at 10 bases. Germline-derived CDR1 and CDR2 are SGHVS and FQNEAQ. Trimming cost V 4 bases and J 10 bases; bases outside gene matches: 4. The CDR3 is made up of 14 amino acids. For the CDR3, the DNA is TGTGCCAGCAGCTCCGGGACAGGGGTCTCACCCCTCCACTTT. Protein product: CASSSGTGVSPLHF.

V is TRBV11-2 and J is TRBJ2-2; 9 positions match TRBD2. Germline loops: CDR1 SGHAT, CDR2 FQNNGV. The V and J ends lost 5 bases and 6 bases, in that order; junction bases with no gene match: 4. The CDR3 extends over 14 amino acids. CDR3 coding DNA: TGTGCCAGCAGCGGACTAGCGTTAGCCGGGGAGCTGTTTTTT. It translates to CASSGLALAGELFF.

This chain joins TRBV4-3 and TRBJ2-7, with D hard to call. CDR1 LGHNA and CDR2 YSLEER come from the germline V gene. CDR3 length: 15 amino acids. V was cut by 0 bases and J by 5 bases, with 14 bases left in between. In DNA, the CDR3 is TGCGCCAGCAGCCAAGAATTTACAGCACCCAACGAGCAGTACTTC. This encodes CASSQEFTAPNEQYF.

This clonotype was observed many times. This chain joins TRBV7-2 and TRBJ2-1; 14 bases align to TRBD2. CDR3 length equals 15 residues. CDR1 and CDR2 from the germline V gene are SGHTA and FQGNSA. V lost 3 bases and J lost 7; bases outside the gene matches: 2. CDR3 sequence: CASSLTSGRVNEQFF. CDR3 sequence (DNA): TGTGCCAGCAGCTTGACTAGCGGGAGGGTTAATGAGCAGTTCTTC.

This clonotype was seen many times. The chain carries TRBV7-2 and TRBJ2-5; no reliable D call. The germline gives CDR1 SGHTA, CDR2 FQGNSA. This CDR3 contains 14 residues. The V end lost 5 bases, the J end lost 0 bases, and 10 bases lay between the germline ends. CDR3 coding DNA: TGTGCCAGCAGCCTCTGGGGTTACCAAGAGACCCAGTACTTC. Its protein product is CASSLWGYQETQYF.

The chain combines TRBV5-4 with TRBJ1-1, with a tentative D call TRBD1 (5 bases). The CDR3 sequence is 14 residues long. Between the trimmed V and J ends, which lost 4 bases and 4 bases, there was a span of 14 bases. Germline V gene sequence: CDR1 SGHNT, CDR2 YYREEE (reference sequence). The CDR3 is CASSRSRVGTEAFF. DNA for the CDR3: TGTGCCAGCAGCCGGTCCAGGGTAGGCACTGAAGCTTTCTTT. Filled out from reference TRBV5-4 and TRBJ1-1, the complete variable domain reads ETGVTQSPTHLIKTRGQQVTLRCSSQSGHNTVSWYQQALGQGPQFIFQYYREEENGRGNFPPRFSGLQFPNYSSELNVNALELDDSALYLCASSRSRVGTEAFFGQGTRLTVV.

In its sample, this clonotype was seen a few times. The chain recombines TRBV29-1 with TRBJ2-5, with 10 bases matching TRBD2. The V and J ends lost 6 bases and 6 bases, in that order; junction bases with no gene match: 10. Germline V gives CDR1 SQVTM, CDR2 ANQGSEA. The CDR3 spans 14 residues. The CDR3 DNA is TGCAGCGTCGGGCGGCTAGCGGGAGCTAAGACCCAGTACTTC. Protein product: CSVGRLAGAKTQYF.

The genes are TRBV10-3 and TRBJ2-5; D call uncertain. This CDR3 spans 10 amino acids. Per germline, CDR1 ENHRY and CDR2 SYGVKD. V was pared by 8 bases and J by 2 bases, with 3 bases between. The DNA of the CDR3 is TGTGCCATCGGACAAGAGACCCAGTACTTC. Encoded protein: CAIGQETQYF.

This clonotype came up a few times. This chain joins TRBV18 and TRBJ2-2; D may be TRBD2 (5 bases). V was trimmed by 3 bases and J by 7 bases, leaving 9 bases between them. The CDR3 is made up of 13 amino acids. Germline CDR1 reads KGHSH; CDR2 reads LQKENI. CDR3 coding DNA: TGTGCCAGCTCACCGAGGGTTGGCGGGGAGCTGTTTTTT. Translation: CASSPRVGGELFF.

This clonotype has just a few counts. The chain recombines TRBV20-1 with TRBJ2-3, with 10 positions matching TRBD2. This CDR3 has 15 amino acids. Trimming at V came to 5 bases and at J to 2 bases, leaving 7 bases not matched to a gene. CDR1 DFQATT and CDR2 SNEGSKA come from the germline V gene (reference sequence). In nucleotides, the CDR3 is TGCAGTGCTGGGTGGACTAGCGGACCCACAGATACGCAGTATTTT. It translates to CSAGWTSGPTDTQYF.

This clonotype came up a few times. This chain connects TRBV12-3 or TRBV12-4 to TRBJ2-7; TRBD1 might be the D (5 bases). The germline V and J ends were trimmed by 3 bases and 7 bases, with 25 bases remaining between them. The CDR3 consists of 17 residues. The CDR3: CASSLWAAGHLPREQYF. DNA of the CDR3: TGTGCCAGCAGTTTGTGGGCCGCCGGACACCTCCCGCGAGAGCAGTACTTC.

This clonotype appeared once. J is TRBJ1-6 and V is TRBV4-2; D gene ambiguous. V lost 0 bases, J lost 5 bases, and 8 bases lay in between. Germline values: CDR1 LGHNA, CDR2 YNFKEQ. CDR3 length equals 15 residues. The CDR3 is CASSQDASNNSPLHF. DNA of the CDR3: TGTGCCAGCAGCCAAGATGCCAGTAATAATTCACCCCTCCACTTT.

The sample holds a few counts of this clonotype. The chain couples TRBV6-2 or TRBV6-3 to TRBJ2-2; D possibly matches TRBD1 or TRBD2 (5 bases each). Germline-derived CDR1 and CDR2 are MNHEY and SVGEGT. There are 14 residues in the CDR3. The V gene lost 6 bases and the J gene lost 4 bases, with 12 bases spanning the gap. CDR3 sequence reads: CASRKGTLTGELFF. The DNA of the CDR3 is TGTGCCAGCAGGAAGGGGACCCTCACCGGGGAGCTGTTTTTT.

This clonotype was picked up a small number of times. CDR3 region: CASSQPTSASYEQYF. The CDR3 DNA follows: TGCGCCAGCAGCCAACCGACTAGCGCAAGCTACGAGCAGTACTTC. This chain connects TRBV4-1 to TRBJ2-7; 8 nucleotides match TRBD2. The CDR3 covers 15 residues. J lost 3 bases, V lost 2 bases, and 6 bases had no gene match. CDR1 and CDR2 from the germline V gene are MGHRA and YSYEKL.

For the CDR3, the DNA is TGTGCCAGCAGAAAGACAGGGTCTTCTTACAATGAGCAGTTCTTC. Translating it yields CASRKTGSSYNEQFF. The chain employs TRBV27 and TRBJ2-1; 7 bases agree with TRBD1. With V trimmed by 6 bases and J by 4 bases, 9 bases remained unmatched. The CDR3 sequence is 15 residues long. The V gene's germline CDR1 is MNHEY and CDR2 SMNVEV (reference sequence).

With regard to this clonotype: One base away lies a much larger clone, so this may be a sequencing read error. The chain uses TRBV7-2 and TRBJ2-3, with a possible D match to TRBD2 (6 bases). Germline values: CDR1 SGHTA, CDR2 FQGNSA. This CDR3 has 16 amino acids. Trimming removed 4 bases from V and 4 bases from J, with 18 bases in between. The CDR3 DNA reads TGTGCCAGCAGCTCCGGGGCGGGGCCGAGCGCAGATACGCAGTATTTT. This codes for CASSSGAGPSADTQYF. Variable domain in full (rest from reference TRBV7-2 and TRBJ2-3): GAGVSQSPSNKVTEKGKDVELRCDPISGHTALYWYRQSLGQGLEFLIYFQGNSAPDKSGLPSDRFSAERTGGSVSTLTIQRTQQEDSAVYLCASSSGAGPSADTQYFGPGTRLTVL.

The rearrangement links TRBV12-3 or TRBV12-4 to TRBJ1-1; a possible D gene is TRBD1 (5 bases). V gave up 3 bases and J gave up 11 bases, with 22 bases separating them. The CDR3 extends over 15 amino acids. The CDR3 DNA follows: TGTGCCAGCAGTTTGGGGTGGCTGCGGCGGGGACCCGCTTTCTTT. Translated, it gives CASSLGWLRRGPAFF.

With regard to this clonotype: Mismatch with germline at one junction end may stem from a read error. The V gene is TRBV3-1, the J gene TRBJ1-2; maybe TRBD1 (5 bases). Per the germline V gene, CDR1 is LGHDT and CDR2 is YNNKEL (reference sequence). The CDR3 sequence is 16 residues long. Here the CDR3 reads CASSPQGGSFFYDYTF. In DNA, the CDR3 is TGTGCCAGCAGCCCCCAGGGAGGGAGCTTTTTCTATGACTACACCTTC.

This clonotype was observed a handful of times. The V gene is TRBV6-5, the J gene TRBJ1-6; tentatively, D is TRBD1 (6 bases). CDR3 size: 16 residues. Trimming pared 1 base from V and 9 bases from J, leaving 16 bases between. Germline V CDR1 and CDR2: MNHEY, SVGAGI. The CDR3 bases are TGTGCCAGCAGTTACTTAGGGGGGGCTCAGGGTTCACCCCTCCACTTT. Protein sequence: CASSYLGGAQGSPLHF.

In its sample, this clonotype was seen a few times. The chain joins TRBV2 to TRBJ1-5; D gene unclear. Per germline, CDR1 SNHLY and CDR2 FYNNEI. Trimming took 6 bases from V and 4 from J, leaving 16 bases between them. The CDR3 consists of 15 residues. The CDR3 spells CASSPDSLGNQPQHF. The CDR3 DNA reads TGTGCCAGCAGCCCGGACTCCCTGGGGAATCAGCCCCAGCATTTT.

This clonotype was seen many times. The DNA for the CDR3 is TGTGCCAGCAGTCCCATGCAGGGGGACTATGGCTACACCTTC. The encoded protein is CASSPMQGDYGYTF. This chain connects TRBV7-2 to TRBJ1-2, with TRBD1 matching 7 bases. The trim removed 6 bases at V and 3 bases at J, leaving 7 bases unmatched. Germline V lookup: CDR1 SGHTA, CDR2 FQGNSA. This CDR3 is 14 amino acids long.

This clonotype was recorded only once. The chain couples TRBV5-1 to TRBJ2-6, with D uncertain. The CDR3 is made up of 15 amino acids. The ends were cut back, 2 bases at V and 1 base at J, with 7 bases in the middle. CDR1 SGHRS and CDR2 YFSETQ come from the germline V gene. CDR3 sequence (DNA): TGCGCCAGCAGCTTAGTAGGGTCTGGGGCCAACGTCCTGACTTTC. This codes for CASSLVGSGANVLTF.

This clonotype was seen a few times. The CDR3 region has the DNA TGTGCCAGCAGCTTAGACCCGGACGAGCAGTACTTC. Translated, it gives CASSLDPDEQYF. V is TRBV7-2 and J is TRBJ2-7; no firm D call. V was clipped by 1 base and J by 5 bases, with 6 bases between them. Germline CDR1 SGHTA, CDR2 FQGNSA. This CDR3 has 12 residues.